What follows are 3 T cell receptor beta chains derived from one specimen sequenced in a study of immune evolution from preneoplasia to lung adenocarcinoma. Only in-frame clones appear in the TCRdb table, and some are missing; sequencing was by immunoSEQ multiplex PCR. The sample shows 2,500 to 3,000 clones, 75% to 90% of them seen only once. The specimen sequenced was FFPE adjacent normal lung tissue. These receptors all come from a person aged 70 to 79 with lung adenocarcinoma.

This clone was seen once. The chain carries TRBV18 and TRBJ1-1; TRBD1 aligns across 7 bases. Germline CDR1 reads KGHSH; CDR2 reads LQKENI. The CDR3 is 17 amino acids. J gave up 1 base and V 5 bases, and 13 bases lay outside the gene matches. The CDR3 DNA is TGTGCCAGCTCATCTTTACCCGGGGACAGTGAGAACACTGAAGCTTTCTTT. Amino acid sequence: CASSSLPGDSENTEAFF.

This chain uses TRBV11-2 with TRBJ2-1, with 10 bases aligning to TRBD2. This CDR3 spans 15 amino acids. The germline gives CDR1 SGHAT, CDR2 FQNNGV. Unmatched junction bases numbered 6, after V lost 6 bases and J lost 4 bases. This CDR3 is CASRPSGGGYNEQFF. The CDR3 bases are TGTGCCAGCAGGCCAAGCGGGGGGGGTTACAATGAGCAGTTCTTC.

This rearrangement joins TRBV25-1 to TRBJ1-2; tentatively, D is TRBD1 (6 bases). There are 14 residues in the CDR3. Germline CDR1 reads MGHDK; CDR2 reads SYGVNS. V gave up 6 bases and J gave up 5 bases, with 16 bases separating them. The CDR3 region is CASSKQGTGYGYTF. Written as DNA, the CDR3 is TGTGCCAGCAGCAAACAGGGTACGGGGTATGGCTACACCTTC.